These 16 T cell receptor beta chains came from one sample sequenced in a study of cytomegalovirus exposure and HLA in healthy donors. Primers for the PCR totalled 60 Vbeta and 13 Jbeta. Using immunoSEQ multiplex PCR, the repertoire was profiled, and TCRdb retains in-frame clones only, with some absent. Among about 100,000 clones listed, approximately 72% were seen once. Material: PBMCs. Source of these receptors: a woman aged 40 to 50 in good health and CMV-seronegative.

This chain connects TRBV5-4 to TRBJ1-2; D remains unclear. Deletions cut 2 bases from V and 6 bases from J, with 14 bases between. CDR1 is SGHNT, CDR2 YYREEE, per germline (reference sequence). The length of the CDR3 is 14 residues. The CDR3 sequence is CASSFQAVKNGYTF. CDR3 DNA: TGTGCCAGCAGCTTTCAAGCGGTTAAGAATGGCTACACCTTC. Supplemented by reference TRBV5-4 and TRBJ1-2, the full variable domain reads ETGVTQSPTHLIKTRGQQVTLRCSSQSGHNTVSWYQQALGQGPQFIFQYYREEENGRGNFPPRFSGLQFPNYSSELNVNALELDDSALYLCASSFQAVKNGYTFGSGTRLTVV.

V is TRBV6-1 and J is TRBJ1-5; no clear D. With 7 bases removed from V and 0 bases from J, the gap between germline ends came to 10 bases. CDR1 MNHNS and CDR2 SASEGT come from the germline V gene. The CDR3 covers 14 residues. The CDR3 nucleotides are TGTGCCAGCACAGATTCCAATAGCAATCAGCCCCAGCATTTT. Translated: CASTDSNSNQPQHF.

This rearrangement joins TRBV28 to TRBJ2-2; D might be TRBD2 (6 bases). Germline V gives CDR1 MDHEN, CDR2 SYDVKM. CDR3 length: 14 residues. The V end lost 2 bases, the J end lost 7 bases, and 11 bases lay between the germline ends. CDR3 nucleotides: TGTGCCAGCAGTTTAAGGTCCGGGGGCGGGGAGCTGTTTTTT. This codes for CASSLRSGGGELFF.

The CDR3 reads CASSQDRGAGANVLTF. CDR3 bases: TGCGCCAGCAGCCAAGACCGGGGGGCTGGGGCCAACGTCCTGACTTTC. The chain employs TRBV4-3 and TRBJ2-6; 7 positions match TRBD2. The CDR3 sequence is 16 residues long. The V segment lost 0 bases and the J segment 2 bases; nucleotides outside the gene matches: 1. Germline V gene data show CDR1 as LGHNA and CDR2 as YSLEER.

The chain is built from TRBV27 and TRBJ1-5; D unresolved. V was trimmed by 2 bases and J by 4 bases, leaving 6 bases between them. Germline CDR1 reads MNHEY; CDR2 reads SMNVEV (reference sequence). The CDR3 length is 13 residues. The CDR3 region is CASSLTVNQPQHF. CDR3 DNA: TGTGCCAGCAGTTTAACAGTAAATCAGCCCCAGCATTTT.

Concerning this clone itself: Compared with germline, one end of the junction differs, possibly owing to a read error. The V gene is TRBV7-3, the J gene TRBJ2-1, with 7 positions matching TRBD2. Looked up from germline, CDR1 is SGHTA and CDR2 is FQGTGA. This CDR3 contains 15 residues. CDR3 in amino acids: CANSLGAGVYNEQFF. In nucleotides, the CDR3 is TGTGCCAACAGCTTAGGGGCGGGAGTGTACAATGAGCAGTTCTTC.

The chain employs TRBV19 and TRBJ1-5; 8 bases line up with TRBD1. Germline V lookup: CDR1 LNHDA, CDR2 SQIVND (reference sequence). The junction had 5 bases not matched to a gene; V was cut back by 3 bases and J by 7 bases. The CDR3 is made up of 14 amino acids. In nucleotides, the CDR3 is TGTGCCAGTAGTATTTACAGGGGGGACCAGCCCCAGCATTTT. Protein product: CASSIYRGDQPQHF.

Only a few counts were recorded for this clone. V usage is TRBV6-5 and J usage is TRBJ2-5; the D gene is possibly TRBD1 (6 bases). Germline V CDR1 and CDR2: MNHEY, SVGAGI. V lost 0 bases and J lost 3, with 8 bases in between. The CDR3 consists of 14 residues. The CDR3 sequence: CASSYSGAKETQYF. CDR3 nucleotide sequence: TGTGCCAGCAGTTACTCGGGGGCAAAAGAGACCCAGTACTTC.

The chain carries TRBV6-6 and TRBJ2-7; tentatively, D is TRBD2 (6 bases). CDR1 and CDR2 (germline): MNHNY, SVGAGI (reference sequence). The CDR3 loop spans 15 amino acids. With 7 bases removed from V and 2 bases from J, the gap between germline ends came to 18 bases. CDR3 nucleotide sequence: TGTGCCAGCACCCCGCCGCGGGGAGGCGCCTACGAGCAGTACTTC. Protein sequence: CASTPPRGGAYEQYF.

The chain has TRBV13 and TRBJ2-5; 14 nucleotides match TRBD2. Germline V lookup: CDR1 PRHDT, CDR2 FYEKMQ (reference sequence). With V trimmed by 5 bases and J by 2 bases, 7 bases remained unmatched. This CDR3 region has 17 residues. Written as DNA, the CDR3 is TGTGCCAGCAGCGCCACGACTAGCGGGGGGGCTCAAGAGACCCAGTACTTC. Protein sequence: CASSATTSGGAQETQYF.

This clone turned up a few times. V and J are TRBV7-9 and TRBJ2-7; TRBD1 aligns across 8 bases. Trimming removed 4 bases from V and 1 base from J; junction bases left unmatched: 12. Germline assignment: CDR1 SEHNR and CDR2 FQNEAQ (reference sequence). The CDR3 contains 17 residues. CDR3 bases: TGTGCCAGCAGCTCAAATATCCCTACAGGGGGGTCCTACGAGCAGTACTTC. Encoded protein: CASSSNIPTGGSYEQYF.

The gene calls are TRBV6-5 and TRBJ2-6, with D perhaps matching TRBD1 (5 bases). This CDR3 has 15 amino acids. Looked up from germline, CDR1 is MNHEY and CDR2 is SVGAGI. Trimming removed 5 bases from V and 2 bases from J, with 10 bases in between. This CDR3 reads CASSNRPPGANVLTF. In DNA, the CDR3 is TGTGCCAGCAGTAACAGGCCTCCTGGGGCCAACGTCCTGACTTTC.

This chain uses TRBV28 with TRBJ1-2, with 9 bases fitting TRBD1. This CDR3 has 16 amino acids. Germline CDR1 is MDHEN and CDR2 is SYDVKM. The junction had 10 bases not matched to a gene; V was cut back by 6 bases and J by 2 bases. The CDR3 here is CASSWTGEMGNYGYTF. In DNA form, the CDR3 reads TGTGCCAGCAGCTGGACAGGGGAGATGGGGAACTATGGCTACACCTTC.

In nucleotides, the CDR3 is TGTGCCAGCAGCGTAGCGGGGGGTCGAGAAGGCTACACCTTC. Translation gives CASSVAGGREGYTF. The chain has TRBV9 and TRBJ1-2, with D possibly TRBD1 on 5 matching bases. The V and J ends lost 0 bases and 8 bases respectively, with 14 bases between them. The CDR3 contains 14 residues. Germline CDR1 is SGDLS and CDR2 is YYNGEE.

About this clone: The junction differs from germline at one of its ends, possibly a read error. The chain recombines TRBV7-9 with TRBJ2-7, with no clear D. Germline CDR1 SEHNR, CDR2 FQNEAQ (reference sequence). The CDR3 sequence is 11 residues long. The CDR3 spells CSSDNSIEQYF. Written as DNA, the CDR3 is TGTTCCAGCGATAATTCAATAGAACAGTACTTC.

The CDR3 reads CAWNLPGADTQYF. CDR3 coding DNA: TGTGCCTGGAATCTGCCGGGTGCAGATACGCAGTATTTT. The chain links TRBV30 to TRBJ2-3; no reliable D call. Trimming removed 4 bases from V and 4 bases from J, with 12 bases in between. This CDR3 is built from 13 residues. Germline-derived CDR1 and CDR2 are GTSNPN and SVGIG (reference sequence). Drawing the rest from reference TRBV30 and TRBJ2-3, the complete variable domain is SQTIHQWPATLVQPVGSPLSLECTVEGTSNPNLYWYRQAAGRGLQLLFYSVGIGQISSEVPQNLSASRPQDRQFILSSKKLLLSDSGFYLCAWNLPGADTQYFGPGTRLTVL.